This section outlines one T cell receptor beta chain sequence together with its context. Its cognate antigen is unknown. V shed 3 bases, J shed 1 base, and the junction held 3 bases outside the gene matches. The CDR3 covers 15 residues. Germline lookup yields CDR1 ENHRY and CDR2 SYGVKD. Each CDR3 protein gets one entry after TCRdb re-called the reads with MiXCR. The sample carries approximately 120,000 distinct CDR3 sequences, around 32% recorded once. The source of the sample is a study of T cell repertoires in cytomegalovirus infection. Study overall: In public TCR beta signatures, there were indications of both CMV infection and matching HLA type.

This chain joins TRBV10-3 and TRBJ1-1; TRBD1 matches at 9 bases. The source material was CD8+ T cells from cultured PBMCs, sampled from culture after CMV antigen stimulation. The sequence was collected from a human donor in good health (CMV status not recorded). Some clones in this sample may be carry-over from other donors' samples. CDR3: CAISDGDRANTEAFF. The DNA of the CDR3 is TGTGCCATCAGTGACGGGGACAGGGCGAACACTGAAGCTTTCTTT.